One and the same sample provided the 9 T cell receptor beta chains below, sequenced in a study of post-analysis software for immune sequencing data. Unique molecular identifiers were present in the TCR beta cDNA libraries. In TCRdb, the PCR reads were re-called with MiXCR into one record per CDR3 protein. The sample records over 150,000 distinct CDR3 sequences, around 36% being singletons. This material consisted of blood, taken after autologous hematopoietic stem cell transplantation. The receptors were gathered from a girl between 10 and 17 years old with multiple sclerosis.

The chain combines TRBV15 with TRBJ1-2, with a weak D call TRBD1 (6 bases). The CDR3 has 16 amino acids. The germline CDR1 and CDR2 sequences are LNHNV and YYDKDF (reference sequence). Trimming removed 2 bases at V and 5 bases at J, with 18 bases between. Here the CDR3 DNA reads TGTGCCACCAGCAGACAAGGGGCACAGGGAGGATATGGCTACACCTTC. This gives the protein CATSRQGAQGGYGYTF.

The rearrangement joins TRBV20-1 to TRBJ2-5, with 8 bases aligning to TRBD1. This CDR3 contains 12 residues. V dropped 6 bases and J dropped 4; count of bases not matched to a gene: 4. Germline loops: CDR1 DFQATT, CDR2 SNEGSKA (reference sequence). CDR3 DNA: TGCAGTGCCCGCGGACAGGGAGAGACCCAGTACTTC. Amino acids: CSARGQGETQYF.

In this sample, this clonotype turned up a few times. The rearrangement joins TRBV20-1 to TRBJ2-7; no firm D call. Germline V lookup: CDR1 DFQATT, CDR2 SNEGSKA (reference sequence). CDR3 length: 12 amino acids. V was clipped by 3 bases and J by 5 bases, with 11 bases between them. The DNA of the CDR3 is TGCAGTGCTAGGGTCCTAGGAGACGAGCAGTACTTC. Translated: CSARVLGDEQYF.

The rearrangement joins TRBV11-1 to TRBJ1-2; maybe TRBD1 (6 bases). Per the germline V gene, CDR1 is SGHAT and CDR2 is FQDESV (reference sequence). V lost 4 bases and J lost 4, with 13 bases in between. The CDR3 has 14 amino acids. The CDR3 here is CASSSGDGGYGYTF. DNA for the CDR3: TGTGCCAGCAGCTCAGGGGATGGTGGCTATGGCTACACCTTC.

The chain joins TRBV6-1 to TRBJ2-1; D is unclear. CDR3 length: 17 residues. With 2 bases removed from V and 0 bases from J, the gap between germline ends came to 14 bases. Germline lookup yields CDR1 MNHNS and CDR2 SASEGT. CDR3 region: CASSEYEASSSYNEQFF. CDR3 in DNA: TGTGCCAGCAGTGAATATGAGGCCTCGAGCTCCTACAATGAGCAGTTCTTC.

The rearrangement joins TRBV12-3 or TRBV12-4 to TRBJ2-7; 7 nucleotides line up with TRBD2. The ends lost 6 bases at V and 7 bases at J; junction bases unmatched: 9. The CDR3 consists of 13 residues. CDR3 sequence reads: CASSLSEGGEQYF. The CDR3 region has the DNA TGTGCCAGCAGCCTAAGCGAGGGAGGGGAGCAGTACTTC.

V is TRBV24-1 and J is TRBJ2-2; 8 nucleotides agree with TRBD1. V dropped 0 bases and J dropped 6; count of bases not matched to a gene: 8. Germline CDR1 reads KGHDR; CDR2 reads SFDVKD. The CDR3 consists of 17 residues. CDR3 region: CATSDLAGTGMSGELFF. The CDR3 DNA reads TGTGCCACCAGTGATTTGGCTGGGACAGGCATGTCCGGGGAGCTGTTTTTT.

This clonotype was observed at least ten times. The chain is built from TRBV20-1 and TRBJ2-7, with D perhaps being TRBD1 or TRBD2 (5 bases each). The CDR3 extends over 12 amino acids. Germline V gene data show CDR1 as DFQATT and CDR2 as SNEGSKA (reference sequence). V dropped 5 bases and J dropped 1 base, with 9 bases sitting between them. The CDR3: CSAGGPSYEQYF. The CDR3 bases are TGCAGTGCTGGGGGACCATCCTACGAGCAGTACTTC.

The V call is TRBV12-3 or TRBV12-4, the J call TRBJ2-3, with TRBD2 identical over 10 bases. Germline trimming cut 3 bases from V and 10 bases from J; bases unmatched to any gene: 13. There are 16 residues in the CDR3. The CDR3 spells CASSFSNSGRFPPQYF. The CDR3 nucleotides read TGTGCCAGCAGTTTCTCGAATAGCGGGAGGTTCCCCCCGCAGTATTTT.